The T cell receptor (beta chain) under discussion was sequenced for a study of T cell responses to AZD1222 COVID-19 vaccine. Study-level findings and limits: AZD1222 recipients seropositive at baseline numbered only 6 or 7. Donors were largely white British and mainly female; clonal diversity was possibly underestimated. Across the whole spike, CD4 TCRs peaked at regions 160-218 and 743-854.

Notes on this clone: Its antigen is unknown.

The V segment lost 5 bases and the J segment 6 bases; nucleotides outside the gene matches: 11. This CDR3 is 15 amino acids long. Germline V gene lookup returns CDR1 SNHLY and CDR2 FYNNEI. Doses given second, at about 4 or about 12 weeks, were pooled. Assay: immunoSEQ multiplex PCR; the TCRdb copy retains only in-frame clones and omits some. The data show around 150,000 clones, about 92% seen once. J is TRBJ1-2 and V is TRBV2; 8 bases align to TRBD1. The source of this sequence is an adult who received the AZD1222 COVID-19 vaccine. The material sequenced was peripheral blood, taken 28 days after the second AZD1222 dose. CDR3 amino acids: CASSYSPQGADGYTF. CDR3 coding DNA: TGTGCCAGCAGTTACAGCCCTCAGGGGGCTGATGGCTACACCTTC.